This T cell receptor beta chain was profiled in a study of T cell responses to AZD1222 COVID-19 vaccine. The CDR3 spans 15 residues. The germline CDR1 and CDR2 sequences are SGDLS and YYNGEE. V shed 4 bases, J shed 2 bases, and the junction held 3 bases outside the gene matches. Libraries were prepared by immunoSEQ multiplex PCR; TCRdb keeps only in-frame clonotypes and omits some of them. The table lists 150,000 to 200,000 clones, roughly 92% of them singletons. This chain links TRBV9 with TRBJ2-5; 12 nucleotides agree with TRBD2. This TCR was sampled from an adult who received the AZD1222 COVID-19 vaccine. Sequences were derived from peripheral blood, sampled 28 days after the second AZD1222 dose. This CDR3 is CASSNGTSGQETQYF. The CDR3 DNA sequence: TGTGCCAGCAGCAACGGGACTAGCGGGCAAGAGACCCAGTACTTC.